These 7 T cell receptor beta chains share one sample of origin, sequenced in a study of neurological immune-mediated disorders. As for time point: longitudinal time-point 3. TCRdb re-called the 5' RACE reads through MiXCR, storing one row per CDR3 protein. The sample records under 100,000 distinct CDR3 sequences, 3.5% to 4.5% being singletons. Sequenced sample: PBMCs. Receptors were obtained from a woman in her fifties or sixties with multiple sclerosis.

In its sample, this clonotype was seen many times. The chain has TRBV3-1 and TRBJ1-1; unclear D gene. Germline V lookup: CDR1 LGHDT, CDR2 YNNKEL (reference sequence). The CDR3 has 15 residues. The V end lost 5 bases, the J end lost 1 base, and 14 bases lay between the germline ends. CDR3 region: CASSTRVGKNTEAFF. In DNA, the CDR3 is TGTGCCAGCAGCACCCGGGTCGGGAAGAACACTGAAGCTTTCTTT.

This clonotype came up many times. The genes are TRBV12-3 or TRBV12-4 and TRBJ1-1; D may be TRBD1 (6 bases). The germline V and J ends were trimmed by 1 base and 6 bases, with 9 bases remaining between them. The CDR3 sequence is 13 residues long. As DNA, the CDR3 is TGTGCCAGCAGTTTAGTACAGGGTGCTGAAGCTTTCTTT. It is translated as CASSLVQGAEAFF.

This clonotype appeared many times. This rearrangement joins TRBV18 to TRBJ1-5; TRBD1 matches 9 bases. This CDR3 contains 14 residues. CDR1 and CDR2 from the germline V gene are KGHSH and LQKENI. The trim removed 6 bases at V and 3 bases at J, leaving 3 bases unmatched. CDR3 DNA: TGTGCCAGCTCCAAACAGGGGGCCAATCAGCCCCAGCATTTT. Amino acid sequence: CASSKQGANQPQHF. Full variable domain (missing parts from reference TRBV18 and TRBJ1-5): NAGVMQNPRHLVRRRGQEARLRCSPMKGHSHVYWYRQLPEEGLKFMVYLQKENIIDESGMPKERFSAEFPKEGPSILRIQQVVRGDSAAYFCASSKQGANQPQHFGDGTRLSIL.

This clonotype was detected only a few times. The V call is TRBV12-3 or TRBV12-4, the J call TRBJ1-5; perhaps TRBD1 as D (6 bases). The CDR3 covers 16 residues. The germline V and J ends were trimmed by 3 bases and 7 bases, with 19 bases remaining between them. This CDR3 is CASSFGTPGARQPQHF. The CDR3 nucleotides are TGTGCCAGCAGTTTCGGCACCCCGGGGGCTAGGCAGCCCCAGCATTTT.

This clonotype appeared many times. The V gene is TRBV27, the J gene TRBJ1-5, with D possibly matching TRBD1 (5 bases). Germline CDR1 is MNHEY and CDR2 is SMNVEV (reference sequence). The V gene lost 6 bases and the J gene lost 11 bases, with 23 bases spanning the gap. The CDR3 spans 15 residues. The CDR3 region is CASSPVVNGRGTQHF. DNA for the CDR3: TGTGCCAGCAGCCCCGTCGTGAACGGGCGGGGGACCCAGCATTTT.

Ten or more counts support this clonotype. The CDR3 is CASSELGAGLNTEAFF. CDR3 DNA: TGTGCCAGCAGTGAATTGGGGGCAGGGCTGAACACTGAAGCTTTCTTT. The rearrangement joins TRBV25-1 to TRBJ1-1, with D possibly being TRBD1 (6 bases). The CDR3 extends over 16 amino acids. V was clipped by 1 base and J by 0 bases, with 12 bases between them. CDR1 is MGHDK and CDR2 is SYGVNS in the germline V gene. Supplemented by reference TRBV25-1 and TRBJ1-1, the full variable domain reads EADIYQTPRYLVIGTGKKITLECSQTMGHDKMYWYQQDPGMELHLIHYSYGVNSTEKGDLSSESTVSRIRTEHFPLTLESARPSHTSQYLCASSELGAGLNTEAFFGQGTRLTVV.

This clonotype was observed at least ten times. V and J are TRBV20-1 and TRBJ2-7; D is uncertain. The length of the CDR3 is 15 residues. V lost 0 bases, J lost 0 bases, and 12 bases lay in between. From germline, CDR1 is DFQATT and CDR2 SNEGSKA (reference sequence). CDR3 amino acids: CSARDPRAASYEQYF. CDR3 bases: TGCAGTGCTAGAGATCCAAGGGCAGCCTCCTACGAGCAGTACTTC.